The rows below give T cell receptor beta chains drawn from one sample of a study of blood T cell repertoires in COVID-19. This table comes from immunoSEQ multiplex PCR, and its TCRdb copy is limited to in-frame clones, with some not included. This table holds some 150,000 clones, more than 75% found once. Material for sequencing was peripheral blood. All receptors come from a man aged 60 to 75 with acute or convalescent COVID-19. Each CDR3 is given with its conserved first and last residue. D genes are given only for firm matches. Only part of the rows carry a size: once, few, many, or a class if the clone is expanded.

size: NA; J: TRBJ1-3; V: TRBV4-2; D: NA; CDR3: CASSQDRMVGNTIYF; DNA: TGTGCCAGCAGCCAAGATAGAATGGTTGGAAACACCATATATTTT
size: NA; J: TRBJ2-2; V: TRBV5-1; D: NA; CDR3: CASRKQGDTGELFF; DNA: TGCGCCAGCAGAAAACAGGGTGACACCGGGGAGCTGTTTTTT
size: few; J: TRBJ1-2; V: TRBV20-1; D: NA; CDR3: CSARASRGYTF; DNA: TGCAGTGCTAGAGCCTCTAGAGGGTACACCTTC
size: NA; J: TRBJ2-7; V: TRBV11-2; D: TRBD2; CDR3: CASSLGTSGRIHEQYF; DNA: TGTGCCAGCAGCTTAGGGACTAGCGGGAGAATCCACGAGCAGTACTTC
size: NA; J: TRBJ2-1; V: TRBV9; D: TRBD2; CDR3: CASSARPGLAAKGSYNEQFF; DNA: TGTGCCAGCAGCGCAAGGCCGGGACTAGCGGCTAAAGGATCCTACAATGAGCAGTTCTTC
size: NA; J: TRBJ1-1; V: TRBV7-9; D: TRBD1; CDR3: CASSLAPGTGRGTEAFF; DNA: TGTGCCAGCAGCTTAGCTCCCGGGACAGGGAGAGGTACTGAAGCTTTCTTT
size: NA; J: TRBJ2-1; V: TRBV2; D: TRBD2; CDR3: CASSEGYPAGLNEQFF; DNA: TGTGCCAGCAGTGAAGGGTACCCAGCGGGGCTAAATGAGCAGTTCTTC
size: NA; J: TRBJ2-5; V: TRBV19; D: NA; CDR3: CASSQGERETQYF; DNA: TGTGCCAGTTCTCAGGGTGAAAGAGAGACCCAGTACTTC
size: NA; J: TRBJ1-1; V: TRBV7-9; D: TRBD1; CDR3: CASSLGQGARLDTEAFF; DNA: TGTGCCAGCAGCTTAGGACAGGGGGCTAGGTTGGACACTGAAGCTTTCTTT
size: few; J: TRBJ2-1; V: TRBV6-1; D: NA; CDR3: CASSEGGAYNEQFF; DNA: TGTGCCAGCAGTGAAGGGGGGGCCTACAATGAGCAGTTCTTC
size: NA; J: TRBJ1-5; V: TRBV6-1; D: NA; CDR3: CASSEVRDSNQPQHF; DNA: TGTGCCAGCAGTGAAGTGAGGGATAGCAATCAGCCCCAGCATTTT
size: NA; J: TRBJ1-1; V: TRBV6-5; D: NA; CDR3: CASRGDRNTEAFF; DNA: TGTGCCAGCAGGGGCGACAGAAACACTGAAGCTTTCTTT
size: NA; J: TRBJ2-7; V: TRBV29-1; D: NA; CDR3: CSVRTPYEQYF; DNA: TGCAGCGTTCGAACACCCTACGAGCAGTACTTC
size: NA; J: TRBJ1-2; V: TRBV4-1; D: NA; CDR3: CASSQDDSGRQSVRDGYTF; DNA: TGCGCCAGCAGCCAAGATGATTCGGGCAGGCAGTCGGTCAGGGATGGCTACACCTTC
size: NA; J: TRBJ1-2; V: TRBV28; D: NA; CDR3: CASSLPGMGYGYTF; DNA: TGTGCCAGCAGTTTGCCGGGGATGGGCTATGGCTACACCTTC
size: NA; J: TRBJ1-2; V: TRBV6-1; D: TRBD1; CDR3: CASSERAGGLSGNYGYTF; DNA: TGTGCCAGCAGTGAGAGAGCAGGGGGCTTATCGGGGAACTATGGCTACACCTTC
size: NA; J: TRBJ2-3; V: TRBV28; D: TRBD2; CDR3: CASSKSGRTDTQYF; DNA: TGTGCCAGCAGCAAAAGCGGGAGGACAGATACGCAGTATTTT
size: NA; J: TRBJ1-2; V: TRBV18; D: TRBD1; CDR3: CASSPPPVTGGGYTF; DNA: TGTGCCAGCTCACCACCGCCCGTGACAGGGGGCGGCTACACCTTC
size: NA; J: TRBJ2-1; V: TRBV24-1; D: TRBD2; CDR3: CATSDEGGRRNNEQFF; DNA: TGTGCCACCAGTGATGAGGGCGGGAGGCGAAACAATGAGCAGTTCTTC
size: NA; J: TRBJ2-7; V: TRBV6-5; D: NA; CDR3: CASSYEAGEQYF; DNA: TGTGCCAGCAGTTACGAGGCGGGGGAGCAGTACTTC
size: NA; J: TRBJ2-7; V: TRBV19; D: TRBD1; CDR3: CASNSGDRVYEQYF; DNA: TGTGCCAGTAATTCTGGGGACAGAGTCTACGAGCAGTACTTC
size: NA; J: TRBJ2-1; V: TRBV2; D: NA; CDR3: CASPASPGVMGQFF; DNA: TGTGCCTCTCCCGCGTCTCCAGGGGTGATGGGGCAGTTCTTC
size: few; J: TRBJ2-7; V: TRBV15; D: TRBD2; CDR3: CATSRSGTSNTEQYF; DNA: TGTGCCACCAGCAGGTCGGGGACTAGCAACACCGAGCAGTACTTC
size: once; J: TRBJ2-7; V: TRBV6-6; D: TRBD2; CDR3: CASTEWREGLCEQYF; DNA: TGTGCCAGCACCGAGTGGCGGGAGGGATTATGCGAGCAGTACTTC
size: few; J: TRBJ2-7; V: TRBV7-8; D: NA; CDR3: CASSATRSSYEQYF; DNA: TGTGCCAGCAGCGCAACAAGGAGCTCCTACGAGCAGTACTTC
size: NA; J: TRBJ2-5; V: TRBV28; D: NA; CDR3: CASSSPGTPQETQYF; DNA: TGTGCCAGCAGTTCGCCCGGGACACCCCAAGAGACCCAGTACTTC
size: few; J: TRBJ2-7; V: TRBV5-1; D: NA; CDR3: CASSLIQGSYEQYF; DNA: TGCGCCAGCAGCTTGATTCAGGGATCCTACGAGCAGTACTTC
size: many; J: TRBJ1-1; V: TRBV19; D: NA; CDR3: CASSTAQGPSKAFF; DNA: TGTGCCAGTAGTACAGCGCAGGGGCCTTCTAAAGCTTTCTTT
size: NA; J: TRBJ2-4; V: TRBV7-9; D: NA; CDR3: CASSRELAKNIQYF; DNA: TGTGCCAGCAGCCGGGAGTTAGCCAAAAACATTCAGTACTTC
size: NA; J: TRBJ2-7; V: TRBV3-1/TRBV3-2; D: NA; CDR3: CASSLLSGAYEQYF; DNA: TGTGCCAGCAGCCTCCTCTCGGGAGCCTACGAGCAGTACTTC
size: NA; J: TRBJ2-5; V: TRBV7-2; D: TRBD2; CDR3: CASSLALAGGQETQYF; DNA: TGTGCCAGCAGCTTAGCACTAGCGGGAGGACAAGAGACCCAGTACTTC
size: NA; J: TRBJ2-7; V: TRBV7-2; D: TRBD2; CDR3: CASSLAASGYEQYF; DNA: TGTGCCAGCAGCTTAGCCGCTAGCGGCTACGAGCAGTACTTC
size: NA; J: TRBJ1-1; V: TRBV4-1; D: NA; CDR3: CASSQVEYTEAFF; DNA: TGCGCCAGCAGCCAAGTGGAGTACACTGAAGCTTTCTTT
size: NA; J: TRBJ2-7; V: TRBV28; D: TRBD2; CDR3: CASTIAGVRYEQYF; DNA: TGTGCCAGCACTATAGCGGGAGTGCGCTACGAGCAGTACTTC
size: NA; J: TRBJ1-2; V: TRBV7-6; D: NA; CDR3: CASSLGQGRDYGYTF; DNA: TGTGCCAGCAGCTTAGGGCAGGGGAGAGACTATGGCTACACCTTC
size: NA; J: TRBJ2-3; V: TRBV3-1/TRBV3-2; D: NA; CDR3: CASSRSQGRTDTQYF; DNA: TGTGCCAGCAGCCGGTCACAGGGAAGGACAGATACGCAGTATTTT
size: once; J: TRBJ2-2; V: TRBV18; D: NA; CDR3: CASSPRSLSGEGELFF; DNA: TGTGCCAGCTCACCACGAAGCCTATCCGGAGAGGGGGAGCTGTTTTTT
size: NA; J: TRBJ2-7; V: TRBV6-2/TRBV6-3; D: TRBD2; CDR3: CASSYQGTRNEQYF; DNA: TGTGCCAGCAGTTACCAAGGGACTAGAAACGAGCAGTACTTC
size: NA; J: TRBJ2-2; V: TRBV18; D: NA; CDR3: CASSPTGSREAGELFF; DNA: TGTGCCAGCTCACCTACAGGGAGCCGGGAGGCCGGGGAGCTGTTTTTT
size: NA; J: TRBJ2-5; V: TRBV30; D: NA; CDR3: CAWRTGTSLGETQYF; DNA: TGTGCCTGGAGAACTGGGACATCCTTGGGAGAGACCCAGTACTTC
size: NA; J: TRBJ2-3; V: TRBV5-1; D: NA; CDR3: CASSLAGQGPDTQYF; DNA: TGCGCCAGCAGCTTGGCCGGGCAGGGCCCAGATACGCAGTATTTT
size: NA; J: TRBJ2-3; V: TRBV10-3; D: TRBD1; CDR3: CAIRGQGTDTQYF; DNA: TGTGCCATCAGGGGACAGGGCACAGATACGCAGTATTTT
size: few; J: TRBJ2-1; V: TRBV18; D: TRBD1; CDR3: CASSRTTGGALYNEQFF; DNA: TGTGCCAGCTCACGAACTACAGGGGGAGCCCTATACAATGAGCAGTTCTTC
size: NA; J: TRBJ2-7; V: TRBV5-6; D: TRBD1; CDR3: CASSLRGQGGHEQYF; DNA: TGTGCCAGCAGCTTGAGGGGACAGGGAGGCCACGAGCAGTACTTC
size: NA; J: TRBJ2-3; V: TRBV27; D: TRBD2; CDR3: CASSLRGVHTDTQYF; DNA: TGTGCCAGCAGTTTACGGGGGGTGCACACGGATACGCAGTATTTT
size: once; J: TRBJ2-7; V: TRBV19; D: TRBD1; CDR3: CASSMGQGRYEQYF; DNA: TGTGCCAGTAGTATGGGACAGGGCCGCTACGAGCAGTACTTC
size: NA; J: TRBJ2-1; V: TRBV29-1; D: NA; CDR3: CSLSTRGGNEQFF; DNA: TGCAGCTTGAGTACAAGGGGGGGCAATGAGCAGTTCTTC
size: NA; J: TRBJ2-7; V: TRBV19; D: TRBD1; CDR3: CASSTQSPGQGLGEQYF; DNA: TGTGCCAGTAGTACTCAATCACCGGGACAGGGCTTGGGGGAGCAGTACTTC
size: NA; J: TRBJ2-7; V: TRBV27; D: TRBD2; CDR3: CASRARAGDSYEQYF; DNA: TGTGCCAGCAGAGCGCGGGCGGGAGATTCCTACGAGCAGTACTTC
size: few; J: TRBJ2-3; V: TRBV5-6; D: NA; CDR3: CASSLGGIEVDTQYF; DNA: TGTGCCAGCAGCTTGGGCGGAATAGAGGTAGATACGCAGTATTTT
size: NA; J: TRBJ2-2; V: TRBV7-2; D: NA; CDR3: CASSISTGELFF; DNA: TGTGCCAGCAGCATCTCGACCGGGGAGCTGTTTTTT